A single sample is the source of the 4 T cell receptor beta chains below, sequenced in a study of cytomegalovirus exposure and HLA in healthy donors. Clones were read by immunoSEQ multiplex PCR, and TCRdb kept only the in-frame ones, dropping some. The data hold 80,000 to 100,000 clones, with around 88% observed a single time. Specimen: PBMCs. These receptors came from a woman aged 25 to 39 in good health and CMV-seronegative.

J is TRBJ1-1 and V is TRBV28, with D perhaps TRBD1 (6 bases). Trimming took 6 bases from V and 5 from J, leaving 13 bases between them. Germline V CDR1 and CDR2: MDHEN, SYDVKM. The CDR3 is 13 residues long. CDR3 DNA: TGTGCCAGCAGAGGACAGTCCTATACTGAAGCTTTCTTT. This encodes CASRGQSYTEAFF.

V is TRBV15 and J is TRBJ2-7; TRBD2 agrees at 7 bases. Germline CDR1 and CDR2: LNHNV and YYDKDF (reference sequence). This CDR3 region has 15 residues. J lost 5 bases, V lost 0 bases, and 7 bases had no gene match. The CDR3 loop is CATSREGAGDNEQYF. The CDR3 coding sequence is TGTGCCACCAGCAGAGAAGGGGCGGGAGATAACGAGCAGTACTTC.

V usage is TRBV19 and J usage is TRBJ2-2; D might be TRBD1 (6 bases). Germline CDR1 reads LNHDA; CDR2 reads SQIVND (reference sequence). CDR3 length: 15 residues. Trimming took off 2 bases at V and 4 bases at J, with 11 bases between the two ends. CDR3 amino acids: CASSITGPGTGELFF. The CDR3 region has the DNA TGTGCCAGTAGTATAACAGGGCCGGGCACCGGGGAGCTGTTTTTT.

This chain connects TRBV18 to TRBJ2-7, with D possibly TRBD2 on 5 matching bases. The CDR3 consists of 11 residues. Germline V gives CDR1 KGHSH, CDR2 LQKENI. Deletions cut 6 bases from V and 6 bases from J, with 9 bases between. CDR3 sequence reads: CASSREGEQYF. In DNA form, the CDR3 reads TGTGCCAGCTCGCGTGAGGGCGAGCAGTACTTC.